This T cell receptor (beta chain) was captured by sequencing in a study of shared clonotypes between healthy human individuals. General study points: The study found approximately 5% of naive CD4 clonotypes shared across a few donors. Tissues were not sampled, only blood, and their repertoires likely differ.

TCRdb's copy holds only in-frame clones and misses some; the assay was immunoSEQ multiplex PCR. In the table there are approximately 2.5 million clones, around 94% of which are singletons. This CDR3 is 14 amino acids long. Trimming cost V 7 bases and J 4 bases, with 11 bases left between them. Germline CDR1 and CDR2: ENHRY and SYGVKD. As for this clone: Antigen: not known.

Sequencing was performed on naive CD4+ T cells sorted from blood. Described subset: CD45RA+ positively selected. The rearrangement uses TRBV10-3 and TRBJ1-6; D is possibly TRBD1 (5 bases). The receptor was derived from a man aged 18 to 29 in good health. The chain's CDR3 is CAITRDQYNSPLHF. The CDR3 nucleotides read TGTGCCATCACGAGGGACCAATATAATTCACCCCTCCACTTT.